The 2 T cell receptor beta chains presented below share a single source sample, sequenced in a study of T cell responses to AZD1222 COVID-19 vaccine. TCRdb keeps only in-frame clones here, not all; method: immunoSEQ multiplex PCR. This table has approximately 150,000 clones, 80% to 95% appearing once. This material consisted of peripheral blood, taken 28 days after the second AZD1222 dose. The receptors were sampled from an adult who received the AZD1222 COVID-19 vaccine.

V gene TRBV7-2 combines with J gene TRBJ1-1, with D possibly TRBD1 on 5 matching bases. The V end was cut by 6 bases, the J end by 1 base, with 9 bases between. CDR1 is SGHTA and CDR2 is FQGNSA in the germline V gene. CDR3 length equals 13 residues. CDR3 sequence: CASRKQANTEAFF. The DNA of the CDR3 is TGTGCCAGCAGGAAACAGGCGAACACTGAAGCTTTCTTT.

J is TRBJ2-7 and V is TRBV27, with 9 bases aligning to TRBD2. V shed 2 bases and J 2 bases; nucleotides not matched to a gene: 7. CDR1 is MNHEY, CDR2 SMNVEV, per germline (reference sequence). CDR3 length equals 16 residues. The CDR3 is CASSLIGPSGAYEQYF. The DNA of the CDR3 is TGTGCCAGCAGTTTAATTGGGCCTAGCGGGGCCTACGAGCAGTACTTC.